The present T cell receptor beta chain was sequenced within a study of a mutant IDH1 vaccine in newly diagnosed glioma. Study information: The first vaccination came 4-6 weeks after radiotherapy alone, or with temozolomide cycles.

The germline gives CDR1 MNHNY, CDR2 SVGAGI (reference sequence). Trimming shortened V by 5 bases and J by 5 bases, and 15 bases separated the two germline ends. The CDR3 is made up of 14 amino acids. Clones were read by immunoSEQ multiplex PCR, and TCRdb kept only the in-frame ones, dropping some. Of approximately 45,000 clones in the sample, around 90% were seen once. Points on this clone: Its specificity is unknown.

Stated time point: week 35, safety follow-up. Mutant IDH1 20-mer peptide, at 300 ug, made up each vaccine dose, with topical imiquimod. The chain couples TRBV6-6 to TRBJ2-5; D is undetermined. This TCR derives from a woman aged 35 to 49 with glioma. Here the sequenced sample was PBMCs, taken from a glioma patient whose treatment included an IDH1 peptide vaccine. Written as DNA, the CDR3 is TGTGCCAGCAGTGTTCATGGATCCCGGGAGACCCAGTACTTC. This encodes CASSVHGSRETQYF.